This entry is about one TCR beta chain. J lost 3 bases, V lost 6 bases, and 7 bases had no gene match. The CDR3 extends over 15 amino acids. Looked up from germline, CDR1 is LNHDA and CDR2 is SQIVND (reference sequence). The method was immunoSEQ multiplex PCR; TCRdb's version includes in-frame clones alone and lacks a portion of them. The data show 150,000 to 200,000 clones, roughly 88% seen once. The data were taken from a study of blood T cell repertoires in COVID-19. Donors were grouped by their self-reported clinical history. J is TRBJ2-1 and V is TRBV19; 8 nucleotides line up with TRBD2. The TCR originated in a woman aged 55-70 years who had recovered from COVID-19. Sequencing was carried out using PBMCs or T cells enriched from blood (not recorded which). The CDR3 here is CASRVGAGGYNEQFF. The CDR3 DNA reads TGTGCCAGTAGGGTAGGGGCGGGGGGCTACAATGAGCAGTTCTTC.